This TCR beta chain is from a study of blood T cell repertoires in COVID-19. Study in general: Acute-phase and convalescent COVID-19 samples originated in the United States, Italy and Spain.

V was clipped by 4 bases and J by 4 bases; unmatched bases: 5. CDR1 is SGHRS and CDR2 is YFSETQ in the germline V gene. This CDR3 is 16 amino acids long. Original processing notes: Amplifying reference gene primers gave estimates of nucleated cell counts. The data were produced by immunoSEQ multiplex PCR, yet TCRdb's version contains in-frame clones alone and is incomplete. The V and J calls and the clone size are those of that table, but D and trimming were determined from the DNA. There are over 300,000 clones in the sample; approximately 85% occur only once, and just over 7% lies in the top ten. This receptor was taken from a human donor in a cohort sampled during active COVID-19. Sample: peripheral blood. V usage is TRBV5-1 and J usage is TRBJ2-1, with 13 bases fitting TRBD2. As DNA, the CDR3 is TGCGCCAGCAGCCCACTAGCGGGGGGGCGGTACAATGAGCAGTTCTTC. It is translated as CASSPLAGGRYNEQFF.